The 16 T cell receptor beta chains presented below share a single source sample, sequenced in a study of Ad26.COV2.S vaccination and SARS-CoV-2 variants. Treatment noted: about 20 received Ad26.COV2.S at low or high dose, single or two shots; several received placebo; per-sample allocation not given. Sampling happened 63 days after the first vaccine or placebo injection. The table came from immunoSEQ multiplex PCR; TCRdb's copy has only in-frame clones and leaves some out. The sample includes roughly 390,000 clones, 80% to 90% of them seen just once. The source material was peripheral blood, sampled in a trial of Ad26.COV2.S vaccine versus placebo. Source of these receptors: a person aged 18-65 years who received the Ad26.COV2.S COVID-19 vaccine or a placebo.

The chain employs TRBV6-1 and TRBJ2-7; a possible D gene is TRBD1 (6 bases). Germline CDR1 reads MNHNS; CDR2 reads SASEGT. Trimming shortened V by 1 base and J by 4 bases, and 11 bases separated the two germline ends. This CDR3 is built from 14 residues. CDR3 protein: CASSEGPQGYEQYF. CDR3 bases: TGTGCCAGCAGTGAAGGCCCACAGGGTTACGAGCAGTACTTC.

In this sample, this clone turned up once. The J gene is TRBJ2-1, the V gene TRBV7-9; D gene uncertain. Trimming removed 3 bases at V and 3 bases at J, with 15 bases between. CDR3 length: 16 amino acids. Per germline, CDR1 SEHNR and CDR2 FQNEAQ (reference sequence). CDR3 nucleotide sequence: TGTGCCAGCAGCTTCGAAGGTCTTATCTACTACAATGAGCAGTTCTTC. Amino acid sequence: CASSFEGLIYYNEQFF.

The rearrangement joins TRBV3-1 (or the pseudogene TRBV3-2) to TRBJ2-1; 16 bases align to TRBD2. The CDR3 is 19 amino acids. CDR1 is LGHDT, CDR2 YNNKEL, per germline (reference sequence). Trimming cost V 1 base and J 9 bases; bases outside gene matches: 12. In nucleotides, the CDR3 is TGTGCCAGCAGCCAAGGCTTAATGGGACTAGCGGGGGGGCCGAGTGAGCAGTTCTTC. Translated, it gives CASSQGLMGLAGGPSEQFF.

The genes are TRBV2 and TRBJ1-5, with TRBD1 as a possible D gene (6 bases). The V end was cut by 6 bases, the J end by 5 bases, with 17 bases between. CDR3 length: 15 amino acids. Germline CDR1 reads SNHLY; CDR2 reads FYNNEI. The CDR3, as DNA: TGTGCCAGCAGCGTAGGGACATCGGATTATCAGCCCCAGCATTTT. This translates into CASSVGTSDYQPQHF.

This clone has only one observation. The chain couples TRBV7-6 to TRBJ1-1, with unresolved D. The CDR3 covers 15 residues. Germline CDR1 reads SGHVS; CDR2 reads FNYEAQ. Trimming left V 1 base short and J 1 base short, with 10 bases between. The CDR3 nucleotides are TGTGCCAGCAGCTTAGTAGGGAACCGGAACACTGAAGCTTTCTTT. Its protein product is CASSLVGNRNTEAFF.

V usage is TRBV5-4 and J usage is TRBJ2-3; the D gene is possibly TRBD1 (6 bases). The CDR3 spans 16 residues. The germline V gene encodes CDR1 SGHNT and CDR2 YYREEE (reference sequence). V was clipped by 3 bases and J by 2 bases, with 16 bases between them. The CDR3, as DNA: TGTGCCAGCAGCTATAACCAGGGGACCCACACAGATACGCAGTATTTT. This sequence encodes CASSYNQGTHTDTQYF.

The chain's CDR3 is CAPWGRGNGCTEAFF. In DNA, the CDR3 is TGTGCCCCCTGGGGCAGGGGTAATGGTTGCACTGAAGCTTTCTTT. V is TRBV19 and J is TRBJ1-1, with D possibly being TRBD1 (6 bases). V dropped 11 bases and J dropped 4 bases, with 23 bases sitting between them. This CDR3 is 15 amino acids long. Germline-derived CDR1 and CDR2 are LNHDA and SQIVND (reference sequence).

This clone was seen once. This chain connects TRBV11-3 to TRBJ2-1; 8 nucleotides align to TRBD1. Germline CDR1 and CDR2: SGHNT and YENEEA. CDR3 size: 16 residues. J gave up 8 bases and V 5 bases, and 14 bases lay outside the gene matches. DNA of the CDR3: TGTGCCAGCAGCCCCGGACAGGGAGGCCCCTGGGATGAGCAGTTCTTC. It translates to CASSPGQGGPWDEQFF. Full variable domain (rest looked up from reference TRBV11-3 and TRBJ2-1): EAGVVQSPRYKIIEKKQPVAFWCNPISGHNTLYWYLQNLGQGPELLIRYENEEAVDDSQLPKDRFSAERLKGVDSTLKIQPAELGDSAVYLCASSPGQGGPWDEQFFGPGTRLTVL.

In its sample, this clone was seen a few times. The J gene is TRBJ1-2, the V gene TRBV19; D call uncertain. CDR1 LNHDA and CDR2 SQIVND come from the germline V gene (reference sequence). V lost 5 bases and J 4 bases, leaving 14 bases between the germline ends. This CDR3 has 14 residues. The CDR3: CASSPGGSSYGYTF. The CDR3 nucleotides are TGTGCCAGTAGTCCGGGTGGCAGTTCCTATGGCTACACCTTC.

The rearrangement joins TRBV11-2 to TRBJ2-7, with TRBD2 as a possible D gene (6 bases). V lost 1 base and J lost 2, with 18 bases in between. CDR3 size: 17 residues. Germline values: CDR1 SGHAT, CDR2 FQNNGV. The CDR3 spells CASSLGRGRGFTYEQYF. In DNA, the CDR3 is TGTGCCAGCAGCTTAGGGCGGGGACGGGGGTTCACCTACGAGCAGTACTTC.

The chain joins TRBV15 to TRBJ1-1; possible D gene TRBD1, 6 bases. Germline V gives CDR1 LNHNV, CDR2 YYDKDF (reference sequence). The ends were cut back, 5 bases at V and 11 bases at J, with 18 bases in the middle. This CDR3 is built from 13 residues. This CDR3 is CATSGGGGASAFF. Written as DNA, the CDR3 is TGTGCCACCAGCGGAGGGGGTGGGGCTTCGGCTTTCTTT.

The chain carries TRBV10-2 and TRBJ2-5; unclear D gene. V lost 4 bases, J lost 4 bases, and 13 bases lay in between. The CDR3 loop spans 14 amino acids. CDR1 and CDR2 from the germline V gene are WSHSY and SAAADI. In DNA, the CDR3 is TGCGCCAGCAGTGTAGGTCCGACCCGAGAGACCCAGTACTTC. This gives the protein CASSVGPTRETQYF.

The CDR3 coding sequence is TGTGCCAGCAGCTTGCACACCGGGGAGCTGTTTTTT. This codes for CASSLHTGELFF. The chain joins TRBV5-6 to TRBJ2-2; D is ambiguous. V gave up 1 base and J gave up 3 bases, with 1 base separating them. This CDR3 spans 12 amino acids. In germline, CDR1 is SGHDT, CDR2 YYEEEE.

This rearrangement joins TRBV7-2 to TRBJ2-7, with TRBD1 identical over 12 bases. CDR1 and CDR2 from the germline V gene are SGHTA and FQGNSA. The CDR3 runs 15 residues. With 3 bases clipped from V and 5 bases from J, the junction kept 5 bases outside the gene matches. The CDR3 coding sequence is TGTGCCAGCAGCTTTACGGGACAGGGGGCCCACGAGCAGTACTTC. It is translated as CASSFTGQGAHEQYF.

As DNA, the CDR3 is TGTGCCAGCAGTTACTCAGGGGCACCCAACACCGGGGAGCTGTTTTTT. This encodes CASSYSGAPNTGELFF. This chain uses TRBV6-6 with TRBJ2-2; D perhaps matches TRBD1 (5 bases). This CDR3 is 16 amino acids long. Looked up from germline, CDR1 is MNHNY and CDR2 is SVGAGI (reference sequence). V was trimmed by 0 bases and J by 2 bases, leaving 10 bases between them.

The CDR3 bases are TGTGCCACCAGTGATTTTGGGGAATCACCCCTCCACTTT. The encoded protein is CATSDFGESPLHF. The chain uses TRBV24-1 and TRBJ1-6; D not certain. V lost 1 base and J 10 bases, leaving 7 bases between the germline ends. The CDR3 sequence is 13 residues long. The germline V gene encodes CDR1 KGHDR and CDR2 SFDVKD.